These T cell receptor beta chains were read from a single sample in a study of cytomegalovirus exposure and HLA in healthy donors. Only in-frame clones appear in the TCRdb table, and some are missing; sequencing was by immunoSEQ multiplex PCR. The data contain fewer than 150,000 clones, approximately 72% of them singletons. Sequences were obtained from PBMCs. All receptors derive from a middle-aged woman in good health and CMV-seropositive. The CDR3 runs from the conserved cysteine through the conserved F or W. Each record gives: D gene, V gene, J gene, CDR3 protein. The D gene is left open where the match is weak.

NA,TRBV7-2,TRBJ1-6,CASSLRAAGYNSPLHF
TRBD2,TRBV29-1,TRBJ2-7,CSVPRASGGTTYEQYF
NA,TRBV7-2,TRBJ1-5,CASSLSVLGNQPQHF
TRBD1,TRBV7-9,TRBJ2-1,CASSEGDSNYNEQFF
NA,TRBV19,TRBJ2-7,CASSIQTTGEQYF
TRBD1,TRBV5-1,TRBJ1-6,CASSYDRGDNSPLHF
NA,TRBV18,TRBJ1-6,CASSRGGHSPLHF
NA,TRBV4-1,TRBJ1-2,CASSPRGSRVGVFYGYTF
NA,TRBV7-9,TRBJ1-1,CASSTYRDANTEAFF
NA,TRBV13,TRBJ1-1,CASSLERYTEAFF
TRBD2,TRBV9,TRBJ2-1,CASQPSGAGYNEQFF
NA,TRBV12-2,TRBJ2-5,CASRLVGIGGAGSYCPQYF